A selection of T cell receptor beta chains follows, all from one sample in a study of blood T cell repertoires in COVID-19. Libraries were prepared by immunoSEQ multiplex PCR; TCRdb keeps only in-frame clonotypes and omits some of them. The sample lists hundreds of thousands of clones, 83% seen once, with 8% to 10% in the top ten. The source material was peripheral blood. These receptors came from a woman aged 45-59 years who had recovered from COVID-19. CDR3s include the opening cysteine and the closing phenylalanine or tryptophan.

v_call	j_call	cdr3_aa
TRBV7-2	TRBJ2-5	CASSLARQETQYF
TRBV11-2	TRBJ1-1	CASSLGQGRGVRTEAFF
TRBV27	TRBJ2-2	CASRQINTGELFF
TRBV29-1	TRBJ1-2	CSVEFEGQGNYGYTF
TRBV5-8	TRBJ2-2	CASRPGTTGGELFF
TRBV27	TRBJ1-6	CASRRDRSSPGSPLHF
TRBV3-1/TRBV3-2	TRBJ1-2	CASSRGVSELSSYGYTF
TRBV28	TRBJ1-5	CASRTGGQPQHF
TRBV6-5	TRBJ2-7	CASTRRESYEQYF
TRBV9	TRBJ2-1	CASSSSGGTSVLNEQFF
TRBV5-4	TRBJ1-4	CASSPTPTGGNEKLFF
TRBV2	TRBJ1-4	CASSQGTTTNEKLFF
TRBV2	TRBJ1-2	CASSGGGTNYGYTF
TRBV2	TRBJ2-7	CASSARQGHLRVQYF
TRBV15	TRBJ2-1	CATSKVSGGPGDEQFF
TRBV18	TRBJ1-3	CASSPGTLGNTIYF
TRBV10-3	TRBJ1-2	CATFSRDRAEGGYTF
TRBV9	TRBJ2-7	CASSANPGQPYEQYF
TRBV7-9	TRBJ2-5	CASSLVSIQETQYF
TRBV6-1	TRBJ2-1	CASSETGTSGSYEQFF
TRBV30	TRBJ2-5	CAWSRGAGETQYF
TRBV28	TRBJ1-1	CASSYPGAEAFF
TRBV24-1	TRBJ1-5	CATSDPNQPQHF
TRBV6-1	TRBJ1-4	CASSDGDRGGLNEKLFF
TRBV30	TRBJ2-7	CAWSVGRGMDEQYF
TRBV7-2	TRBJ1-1	CASSLLGQGANTEAFF
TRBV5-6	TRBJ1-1	CASSFTHRGAEAFF
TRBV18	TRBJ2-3	CASSPPVGRTSTDTQYF
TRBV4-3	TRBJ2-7	CASSQVGAGGGKQYF
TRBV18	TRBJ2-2	CASSSSYTGELFF
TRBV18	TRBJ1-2	CASSPGEGQEMDGYTF
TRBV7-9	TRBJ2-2	CASSRTLAGADTGELFF
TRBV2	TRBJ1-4	CASRNRVLRPEKLFF
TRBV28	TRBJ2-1	CASSHRSSYNEQFF
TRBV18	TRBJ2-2	CASSSGQGATGELFF
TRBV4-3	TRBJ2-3	CASSTTPYTDTQYF
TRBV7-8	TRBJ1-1	CASSQTGPNTEAFF
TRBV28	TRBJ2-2	CATYPGGRTGELFF
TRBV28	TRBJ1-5	CATSRDSYSNQPQHF
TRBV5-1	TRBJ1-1	CASSSRGPTEAFF
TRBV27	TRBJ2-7	CASSPGTSGTLGQYF
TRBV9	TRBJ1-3	CASTSGAGPSGNTIYF
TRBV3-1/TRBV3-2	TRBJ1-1	CASSQVIANTEAFF
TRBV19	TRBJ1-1	CASSRGQGNTEAFF
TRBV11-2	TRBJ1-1	CASSLAGENTEAFF
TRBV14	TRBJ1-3	CASSQVDTLVPGNTIYF
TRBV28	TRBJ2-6	CASTAPGITGANVLTF
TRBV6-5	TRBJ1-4	CASTRDRGFEKLFF
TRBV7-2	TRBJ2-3	CASAEIGLAARVTDTQYF
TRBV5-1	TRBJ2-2	CASSLGGQGAGGELFF
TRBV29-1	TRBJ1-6	CSVRQGNSPLHF
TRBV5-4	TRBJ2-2	CASSLGGRESRTGELFF
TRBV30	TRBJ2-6	CAWSAIGDSGANVLTF
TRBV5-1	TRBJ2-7	CASSLTLAGGAYEQYF
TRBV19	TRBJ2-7	CASSQRTGSYEQYF